The clone carrying this T cell receptor beta chain appeared a single time. This entry belongs to a study of blood T cell repertoires in COVID-19. Study-level background: The United States, Italy and Spain provided the acute and convalescent COVID-19 samples. The analysed material was cDNA or gDNA that came from T cells, B-cell-depleted T cells, or PBMCs.

This CDR3 has 16 residues. Trimming cost V 6 bases and J 4 bases; bases outside gene matches: 8. Looked up from germline, CDR1 is KGHSH and CDR2 is LQKENI. How the authors handled the data: Cell counts per sample came from amplifying reference gene primers. The protocol was immunoSEQ multiplex PCR, while the TCRdb copy is restricted to in-frame clones and leaves out a portion. Clone size and V and J calls were adopted from that table, with D and trimming inferred from the DNA. The sample has 95,000 to 150,000 clones, around nine tenths seen once. V gene TRBV18 combines with J gene TRBJ1-6, with 8 bases matching TRBD1. Specimen: peripheral blood. The receptor was derived from a woman in her forties or fifties with acute or convalescent COVID-19. The CDR3 here is CASSLNRGFYNSPLHF. DNA of the CDR3: TGTGCCAGCTCGCTTAACAGGGGGTTTTATAATTCACCCCTCCACTTT.